The sequence of this T cell receptor (beta chain) was determined in a study of a mutant IDH1 vaccine in newly diagnosed glioma. The wider study: Most patients had received both radiotherapy and temozolomide, the prior options being radiotherapy, temozolomide, or both.

There are 16 residues in the CDR3. V lost 0 bases, J lost 0 bases, and 11 bases lay in between. Germline V lookup: CDR1 MNHEY, CDR2 SVGAGI. Points from the study as a whole: Pseudoprogression showed no apparent link to changes in top peripheral T cell clonotypes.

Time point: baseline, week 1 (first vaccination visit). Documented treatment: pre-vaccination baseline after standard-of-care therapy. Libraries were prepared by immunoSEQ multiplex PCR; TCRdb keeps only in-frame clonotypes and omits some of them. Of about 88,000 clones listed, over 70% are singletons. By sample fraction, this clone is medium-sized. Its antigen is unknown. This receptor was identified in a man between 35 and 55 years old with glioma. Some clones in this sample may be carry-over from other donors' samples. The chain uses TRBV6-5 and TRBJ1-1; D not certain. The material was PBMCs, obtained from a glioma patient treated with radiotherapy, temozolomide or both. The CDR3 coding sequence is TGTGCCAGCAGTTACTCGTATGGGATCATGAACACTGAAGCTTTCTTT. Its translation: CASSYSYGIMNTEAFF.